A single T cell receptor beta chain is shown here with its context. The data originate from a study of blood T cell repertoires in COVID-19. Overall study context: The United States, Italy and Spain provided the acute and convalescent COVID-19 samples. T cells, B-cell-depleted T cells, or PBMCs supplied cDNA or gDNA.

CDR3 size: 16 residues. V gave up 5 bases and J gave up 6 bases, with 20 bases separating them. CDR1 and CDR2 from the germline V gene are SGHAT and FQDESV (reference sequence). Per the study methods: Reference gene primer amplification yielded estimated nucleated cell counts. The assay was immunoSEQ multiplex PCR, and TCRdb's table has in-frame clones only and misses some. V and J calls plus clone size are reproduced from that table; the DNA served to infer D and trimming. The sample has more than 110,000 clones; approximately 80% are singletons. J is TRBJ2-1 and V is TRBV11-1; tentatively, D is TRBD2 (5 bases). Sample: peripheral blood. The sequence derives from a woman older than 75 in a cohort sampled during active or convalescent COVID-19. The CDR3 region is CASSIQVWARGNEQFF. The CDR3 DNA reads as TGTGCCAGCAGCATACAAGTGTGGGCCCGGGGCAATGAGCAGTTCTTC.